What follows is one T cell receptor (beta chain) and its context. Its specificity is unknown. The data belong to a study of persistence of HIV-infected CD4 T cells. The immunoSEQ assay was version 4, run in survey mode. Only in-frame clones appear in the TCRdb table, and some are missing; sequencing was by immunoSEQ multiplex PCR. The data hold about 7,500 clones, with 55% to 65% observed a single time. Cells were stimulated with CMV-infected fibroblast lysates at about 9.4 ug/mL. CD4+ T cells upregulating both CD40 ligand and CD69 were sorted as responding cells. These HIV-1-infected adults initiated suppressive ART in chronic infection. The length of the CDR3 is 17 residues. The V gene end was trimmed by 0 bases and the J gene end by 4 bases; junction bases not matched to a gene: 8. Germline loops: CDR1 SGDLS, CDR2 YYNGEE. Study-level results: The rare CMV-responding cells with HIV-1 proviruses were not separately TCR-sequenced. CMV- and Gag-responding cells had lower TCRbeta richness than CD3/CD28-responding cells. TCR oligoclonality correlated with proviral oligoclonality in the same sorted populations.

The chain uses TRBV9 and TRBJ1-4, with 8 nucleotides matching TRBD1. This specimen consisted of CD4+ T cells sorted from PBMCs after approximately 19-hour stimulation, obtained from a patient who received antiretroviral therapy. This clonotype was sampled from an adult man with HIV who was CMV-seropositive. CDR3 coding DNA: TGTGCCAGCAGCGTAGGCGCCCCGGGACAGGTTAATGAAAAACTGTTTTTT. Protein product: CASSVGAPGQVNEKLFF.